This TCR beta chain was captured by sequencing in a study of blood T cell repertoires in COVID-19. Study context: Collection of acute and convalescent COVID-19 samples took place in the United States, Italy and Spain.

This clone appeared once. TCRdb's copy holds only in-frame clones and misses some; the assay was immunoSEQ multiplex PCR. The sample consists of some 200,000 clones, about 79% of them appearing once. The sequence came from a human donor in a cohort sampled during active COVID-19. The specimen was peripheral blood.

CDR3 DNA: TGTGCCAGCAGCTTCAGGGGTGAGGACTATGGCTACACCTTC. Protein sequence: CASSFRGEDYGYTF. V and J are TRBV7-9 and TRBJ1-2, with D maybe TRBD1 (6 bases). Germline CDR1 reads SEHNR; CDR2 reads FQNEAQ (reference sequence). This CDR3 comprises 14 residues. V lost 3 bases and J lost 3, with 11 bases in between.